The 32 T cell receptor beta chains reported below all come from one sample, sequenced in a study of T cell repertoires in cytomegalovirus infection. Which antigens these TCRs recognize remains unknown. TCRdb itself ran the reads through MiXCR, one entry per CDR3 protein. The sample contains 640,000 or so distinct CDR3 sequences, around 32% of which appear only once. Specimen: cultured PBMCs, collected from culture after CMV antigen stimulation. Receptors were obtained from a human donor in good health (CMV status not recorded). Some clones in this sample may be carry-over from other donors' samples.

Note on this clonotype: A read error may be the cause here, since a much bigger clone is one base away. Without the conserved terminal phenylalanine or tryptophan, this CDR3 likely stems from a read error. The rearrangement links TRBV7-2 to TRBJ1-2; tentatively, D is TRBD1 (5 bases). Germline CDR1 SGHTA, CDR2 FQGNSA. Trimming left V 7 bases short and J 5 bases short, with 17 bases between. The CDR3 consists of 14 residues. The CDR3, as DNA: TGTGCCAGCACCCCCCAGGGCGGTCCTTATGGCTACACCTTA. Its translation is CASTPQGGPYGYTL.

The V call is TRBV3-1, the J call TRBJ2-1; D remains ambiguous. V was shortened by 1 base and J by 2 bases, with 12 bases between the two germline ends. The CDR3 length is 16 residues. The germline CDR1 and CDR2 sequences are LGHDT and YNNKEL (reference sequence). In nucleotides, the CDR3 is TGTGCCAGCAGCCAAGTAATTCCCGAAGCCTACAATGAGCAGTTCTTC. It yields the protein CASSQVIPEAYNEQFF.

A remark on this clonotype: This may stem from a read error, because a much larger clone lies one nucleotide away. This chain joins TRBV7-2 and TRBJ1-1; tentative D call: TRBD1 (5 bases). With 3 bases removed from V and 6 bases from J, the gap between germline ends came to 14 bases. This CDR3 is 14 amino acids long. Germline CDR1 SGHTA, CDR2 FQGNSA. CDR3 coding DNA: TGTGCCAGCAGCTTCACCCCCAGGGCCCCTGAAGCTTTCTTT. Translation: CASSFTPRAPEAFF.

This clonotype was seen a few times. The J gene is TRBJ2-2, the V gene TRBV4-3; D possibly corresponds to TRBD1 (5 bases). The CDR3 covers 14 residues. Looked up from germline, CDR1 is LGHNA and CDR2 is YSLEER. V lost 10 bases to trimming and J lost 6 bases, with 18 bases between them. DNA of the CDR3: TGCGCCACCGGCGGTGGGGCCAGGGCCGGGGAGCTGTTTTTT. It encodes CATGGGARAGELFF.

This clonotype was counted a few times. The chain joins TRBV5-1 to TRBJ2-5, with D possibly being TRBD2 (5 bases). The V end lost 0 bases, the J end lost 5 bases, and 20 bases lay between the germline ends. Germline V gene data show CDR1 as SGHRS and CDR2 as YFSETQ. CDR3 length: 17 residues. The CDR3 bases are TGCGCCAGCAGCTTGGCCGGAGGTGGTGGATCGGGTGAGACCCAGTACTTC. Encoded protein: CASSLAGGGGSGETQYF.

The gene calls are TRBV12-3 or TRBV12-4 and TRBJ2-1, with D uncertain. Trimming removed 3 bases at V and 7 bases at J, with 13 bases between. The CDR3 consists of 14 residues. CDR3 in DNA: TGTGCCAGCAGTTTGATTAGCTCTTCAAATGAGCAGTTCTTC. Residues: CASSLISSSNEQFF.

This clonotype was detected a few times. This chain connects TRBV6-2 or TRBV6-3 to TRBJ2-1; D possibly uses TRBD1 or TRBD2 (5 bases each). Germline CDR1 MNHEY, CDR2 SVGEGT. The CDR3 runs 12 residues. V dropped 6 bases and J dropped 13 bases, with 16 bases sitting between them. The CDR3 region is CASSLLRGPQFF. The CDR3 DNA reads as TGTGCCAGCAGCCTCCTCCGGGGCCCCCAGTTCTTC.

This clonotype occurred a few times. The chain has TRBV2 and TRBJ2-7; D is ambiguous. Trimming removed 4 bases at V and 3 bases at J, with 16 bases between. In germline, CDR1 is SNHLY, CDR2 FYNNEI. CDR3 size: 15 residues. CDR3 sequence: CASSAGFSRHYEQYF. The CDR3 bases are TGTGCCAGCAGTGCGGGTTTTAGCAGACACTACGAGCAGTACTTC.

Comments on this clonotype: One junction end disagrees with the germline gene, perhaps due to a read error. The chain combines TRBV6-6 with TRBJ2-6, with D possibly called TRBD1 or TRBD2 (5 bases each). This CDR3 is built from 18 residues. Germline CDR1 MNHNY, CDR2 SVGAGI (reference sequence). The CDR3 here is CASNSPGTDSSGANILTF. The CDR3 DNA reads as TGTGCCAGCAACAGCCCGGGGACGGATAGCTCTGGGGCCAACATCCTGACTTTC.

This clonotype was picked up a small number of times. The chain links TRBV18 to TRBJ2-3; 8 bases match TRBD2. Germline V CDR1 and CDR2: KGHSH, LQKENI. V lost 2 bases, J lost 5 bases, and 6 bases stayed unmatched. This CDR3 is built from 15 residues. CDR3: CASSPSLAGGDTQYF. In DNA form, the CDR3 reads TGTGCCAGCTCACCATCCCTCGCGGGAGGAGATACGCAGTATTTT. The full variable domain, completed using reference TRBV18 and TRBJ2-3, is NAGVMQNPRHLVRRRGQEARLRCSPMKGHSHVYWYRQLPEEGLKFMVYLQKENIIDESGMPKERFSAEFPKEGPSILRIQQVVRGDSAAYFCASSPSLAGGDTQYFGPGTRLTVL.

This clonotype was seen only a few times. This chain connects TRBV11-2 to TRBJ2-3, with D perhaps TRBD2 (6 bases). Germline CDR1 is SGHAT and CDR2 is FQNNGV. The CDR3 has 14 amino acids. Trimming removed 1 base at V and 8 bases at J, with 13 bases between. DNA for the CDR3: TGTGCCAGCAGCTTAGTCCTGACTAGAACTACGCAGTATTTT. Its translation: CASSLVLTRTTQYF.

The chain joins TRBV29-1 to TRBJ2-1, with TRBD1 matching 7 bases. The V gene end was trimmed by 4 bases and the J gene end by 2 bases; junction bases not matched to a gene: 2. The CDR3 totals 13 residues. CDR1 SQVTM and CDR2 ANQGSEA come from the germline V gene. The CDR3 loop is CSVVQGAYNEQFF. The DNA of the CDR3 is TGCAGCGTTGTGCAGGGGGCCTACAATGAGCAGTTCTTC.

About this clonotype: Because the CDR3 is missing its conserved closing phenylalanine or tryptophan, this is likely a read error. The chain links TRBV12-3 or TRBV12-4 to TRBJ1-2; D is undetermined. The CDR3 length is 13 residues. Trimming took 5 bases from V and 1 from J, leaving 8 bases between them. Written as DNA, the CDR3 is TGTGCCAGCAGTCCAATGCTTAACTATGGCTACACCTTA. Its protein is CASSPMLNYGYTL.

This clonotype has only a few counts. The junction and the germline gene differ at one end; a read error may be behind it. The chain has TRBV7-2 and TRBJ2-7; D is possibly TRBD1 (5 bases). Germline CDR1 and CDR2: SGHTA and FQGNSA. There are 13 residues in the CDR3. In nucleotides, the CDR3 is TGTGCCAGCAGCCTAATTCTAGGGGCCTTTCTATCATTC. Amino acid sequence: CASSLILGAFLSF.

The V and J genes are TRBV7-2 and TRBJ2-7; 7 nucleotides agree with TRBD2. CDR1 and CDR2 (germline): SGHTA, FQGNSA. J was trimmed by 0 bases and V by 4 bases; bases with no gene match: 6. This CDR3 is 15 amino acids long. In DNA, the CDR3 is TGTGCCAGCAGCTCAGCCGGGACTACCTCCTACGAGCAGTACTTC. Amino acids: CASSSAGTTSYEQYF.

A few counts support this clonotype. Here the CDR3 DNA reads TGTGCCAGTAGTATCCAGACAGGGAATCAGCCCCAGCATTTT. This encodes CASSIQTGNQPQHF. V gene TRBV19 combines with J gene TRBJ1-5; 7 bases agree with TRBD1. This CDR3 spans 14 amino acids. CDR1 LNHDA and CDR2 SQIVND come from the germline V gene (reference sequence). Trimming took 3 bases from V and 4 from J; bases not matched to a gene: 3.

In DNA form, the CDR3 reads TGTGCCAGCAGTGCGGGACGGTATGAAGCTTTCTTT. Translation gives CASSAGRYEAFF. The chain is built from TRBV2 and TRBJ1-1; TRBD1 might be the D (5 bases). Germline loops: CDR1 SNHLY, CDR2 FYNNEI. V lost 4 bases and J 7 bases, leaving 10 bases between the germline ends. The CDR3 is made up of 12 amino acids.

Of note for this clonotype: The germline gene is not matched at one end of the junction; a read error may be the cause. The chain recombines TRBV5-6 with TRBJ2-1; 8 bases align to TRBD2. This CDR3 contains 16 residues. The germline gives CDR1 SGHDT, CDR2 YYEEEE. The CDR3: CASSTRWTSSHNEQFF. The CDR3 DNA is TGTGCCAGCAGCACCCGCTGGACTAGCTCCCACAATGAGCAGTTCTTC.

The V gene is TRBV20-1, the J gene TRBJ1-5; weak D call: TRBD1 (5 bases). V was shortened by 3 bases and J by 2 bases, with 11 bases between the two germline ends. This CDR3 contains 14 residues. Germline CDR1 DFQATT, CDR2 SNEGSKA (reference sequence). CDR3 residues: CSASPGLGNQPQHF. The CDR3 DNA reads TGCAGTGCTAGTCCGGGGCTAGGCAATCAGCCCCAGCATTTT.

The CDR3 here is CAIMETVNSPLHF. The CDR3, as DNA: TGTGCCATCATGGAGACAGTTAATTCACCCCTCCACTTT. This chain connects TRBV10-3 to TRBJ1-6; perhaps TRBD1 as D (5 bases). CDR3 length: 13 residues. With 7 bases removed from V and 6 bases from J, the gap between germline ends came to 10 bases. CDR1 and CDR2 (germline): ENHRY, SYGVKD.

The CDR3 region is CASSSRANTEAFF. The CDR3, as DNA: TGCGCCAGCAGCTCAAGGGCGAACACTGAAGCTTTCTTT. The chain uses TRBV5-1 and TRBJ1-1; D unresolved. CDR1 and CDR2 from the germline V gene are SGHRS and YFSETQ. V shed 3 bases and J shed 1 base, with 7 bases lying between them. The CDR3 loop spans 13 amino acids.

The sample holds one count of this clonotype. The rearrangement uses TRBV28 and TRBJ1-2, with TRBD1 identical over 10 bases. Trimming cost V 5 bases and J 6 bases; bases outside gene matches: 6. Germline CDR1 MDHEN, CDR2 SYDVKM. The CDR3 extends over 14 amino acids. The CDR3 here is CASSPPGQGNGYTF. CDR3 nucleotides: TGTGCCAGCAGTCCCCCGGGACAGGGGAATGGCTACACCTTC.

This clonotype was counted ten times or more. V and J are TRBV7-2 and TRBJ2-1; 9 bases fit TRBD1. The CDR3 consists of 13 residues. Per the germline V gene, CDR1 is SGHTA and CDR2 is FQGNSA. With V trimmed by 5 bases and J by 8 bases, 4 bases remained unmatched. CDR3 residues: CASSPRQGDEQFF. The CDR3 nucleotides read TGTGCCAGCAGCCCCAGACAGGGGGATGAGCAGTTCTTC. The complete variable domain, with remaining parts taken from reference TRBV7-2 and TRBJ2-1, reads GAGVSQSPSNKVTEKGKDVELRCDPISGHTALYWYRQSLGQGLEFLIYFQGNSAPDKSGLPSDRFSAERTGGSVSTLTIQRTQQEDSAVYLCASSPRQGDEQFFGPGTRLTVL.

V and J are TRBV11-2 and TRBJ1-3; a weak D match, TRBD1 (5 bases). Germline CDR1 and CDR2: SGHAT and FQNNGV. This CDR3 is built from 15 residues. V dropped 3 bases and J dropped 9 bases, with 18 bases sitting between them. The CDR3 loop is CASSFTMVGEVTIYF. Here the CDR3 DNA reads TGTGCCAGCAGCTTTACGATGGTAGGGGAGGTCACCATATATTTT.

This clonotype was detected a few times. The chain combines TRBV10-3 with TRBJ2-3, with 9 bases matching TRBD1. The CDR3 runs to 14 residues. J was trimmed by 1 base and V by 5 bases; bases with no gene match: 1. The germline gives CDR1 ENHRY, CDR2 SYGVKD. In DNA, the CDR3 is TGTGCCATCAGTACAGGGGGCGGCACAGATACGCAGTATTTT. Amino acids: CAISTGGGTDTQYF.

The chain carries TRBV7-6 and TRBJ2-5, with 7 bases lining up with TRBD1. The CDR3 is 15 amino acids. Germline CDR1 SGHVS, CDR2 FNYEAQ. The V gene end was trimmed by 1 base and the J gene end by 2 bases; junction bases not matched to a gene: 4. Here the CDR3 reads CASSLGAGGQETQYF. The CDR3 DNA is TGTGCCAGCAGCTTAGGAGCAGGGGGACAAGAGACCCAGTACTTC.

The gene calls are TRBV12-3 or TRBV12-4 and TRBJ2-5, with TRBD2 as a possible D gene (6 bases). The ends were cut back, 1 base at V and 5 bases at J, with 14 bases in the middle. This CDR3 comprises 15 residues. DNA for the CDR3: TGTGCCAGCAGTTTAGGACTAGTAGTCGGTGAGACCCAGTACTTC. The encoded protein is CASSLGLVVGETQYF.

This clonotype was detected ten times or more. The V and J genes are TRBV7-2 and TRBJ2-3; 8 nucleotides match TRBD2. The V and J ends lost 1 base and 5 bases, in that order; junction bases with no gene match: 5. Germline-derived CDR1 and CDR2 are SGHTA and FQGNSA. CDR3 length: 15 residues. This CDR3 is CASSLVRGARDTQYF. The CDR3 DNA reads as TGTGCCAGCAGCTTAGTGCGGGGGGCCCGAGATACGCAGTATTTT.

V is TRBV11-2 and J is TRBJ2-1, with a possible D match to TRBD1 (6 bases). Germline V gene data show CDR1 as SGHAT and CDR2 as FQNNGV. V was pared by 5 bases and J by 4 bases, with 30 bases between. The CDR3 is made up of 20 amino acids. The CDR3 sequence is CASSRKMFAPWTAEYNEQFF. In DNA, the CDR3 is TGTGCCAGCAGCCGAAAGATGTTCGCTCCGTGGACAGCCGAATACAATGAGCAGTTCTTC.

The chain joins TRBV6-2 or TRBV6-3 to TRBJ2-7; 11 bases are shared with TRBD2. The J segment lost 2 bases and the V segment lost 6 bases, leaving 6 bases of the junction unmatched. The V gene's germline CDR1 is MNHEY and CDR2 SVGEGT. This CDR3 has 15 amino acids. This chain's CDR3 is CASSLTSGTPYEQYF. In DNA, the CDR3 is TGTGCCAGCAGCTTGACTAGCGGGACGCCCTACGAGCAGTACTTC.

This chain connects TRBV27 to TRBJ2-7; 8 bases match TRBD2. Germline V lookup: CDR1 MNHEY, CDR2 SMNVEV (reference sequence). Losses at the gene ends were 5 bases for V and 7 bases for J; bases not matched to a gene: 16. The CDR3 runs to 16 residues. CDR3 DNA sequence: TGTGCCAGCAGTCCATCGCCGGGGGGGCAGGGGAGGGAGCAGTACTTC. This encodes CASSPSPGGQGREQYF.

The rearrangement joins TRBV2 to TRBJ2-3; 7 nucleotides line up with TRBD2. CDR1 is SNHLY and CDR2 is FYNNEI in the germline V gene. The CDR3 spans 16 residues. V was clipped by 6 bases and J by 5 bases; unmatched bases: 14. This CDR3 reads CASRRFQAGAEDTQYF. CDR3 coding DNA: TGTGCCAGCAGGAGATTCCAGGCGGGAGCTGAAGATACGCAGTATTTT.